The T cell receptor (beta chain) under discussion was sequenced for a study of metastatic and nonmetastatic thyroid tumors. Across the study: Malignant thyroid and benign thyroid patients provided blood and tumor or nodule tissue whose repertoires were compared. General study results and limits: Significantly higher TCR beta diversity was reportedly seen in malignant thyroid tumors than benign nodules, in blood and tumor.

Per the study methods: To classify distant metastasis in papillary thyroid cancer, a model was built from CDR3 differences across clinicopathological groups. TCRdb redid the clone calls on the PCR reads using MiXCR. The V and J calls reflect TCRdb's pipeline rather than the authors' work. This table has thousands of clones, about 33% appearing once. There were no patients who had received any treatment before thyroid surgery. Trimming took off 8 bases at V and 4 bases at J, with 14 bases between the two ends. This CDR3 region has 13 residues. Per germline, CDR1 SGHNT and CDR2 YENEEA. Comment on this clone: Its antigen is unidentified.

Sequencing was carried out using adjacent normal tissue. The chain couples TRBV11-3 to TRBJ1-1, with D hard to call. The origin of this receptor is a female donor with papillary thyroid cancer or a benign thyroid nodule (not recorded which). Some clones in this sample may be carry-over from other donors' samples. The CDR3 spells CASSRGPATEAFF. DNA of the CDR3: TGTGCCAGCTCCCGAGGGCCGGCCACTGAAGCTTTCTTT.